A selection of T cell receptor beta chains follows, all from one sample in a study of PD-1 blockade in classical Hodgkin lymphoma. Sequencing used immunoSEQ multiplex PCR; TCRdb keeps in-frame clones, though not all of them. The repertoire consists of some 19,000 clones, with more than 70% occurring once and the leading ten covering roughly a fifth. This material consisted of peripheral blood mononuclear cells (PBMCs), taken before the fourth cycle of nivolumab. The receptors stem from a human donor with classical Hodgkin lymphoma. CDR3s include the opening cysteine and the closing phenylalanine or tryptophan. A D gene is named only where the DNA matches it firmly. Clone size is stated in some rows and not others, as once, few, many or a class when expanded.

d_call j_call v_call clone_size cdr3_aa cdr3_nt
- TRBJ2-3 TRBV5-1 - CASSLAGDTQYF TGCGCCAGCAGCTTGGCCGGGGATACGCAGTATTTT
- TRBJ2-2 TRBV7-6 few CASSLGQTGELFF TGTGCCAGCAGCCTGGGCCAGACCGGGGAGCTGTTTTTT
TRBD1 TRBJ2-2 TRBV9 - CASSSGQGAITGELFF TGTGCCAGCAGCTCCGGACAGGGGGCAATCACCGGGGAGCTGTTTTTT
TRBD1 TRBJ2-2 TRBV7-9 - CASSPTGDTGELFF TGTGCCAGCAGCCCGACAGGGGACACCGGGGAGCTGTTTTTT
- TRBJ2-3 TRBV18 - CASPLDRSGTDTQYF TGTGCCAGCCCACTTGACAGGTCAGGCACAGATACGCAGTATTTT
TRBD1 TRBJ1-6 TRBV6-5 - CASSGGQNNSPLHF TGTGCCAGCAGTGGGGGACAGAATAATTCACCCCTCCACTTT
TRBD1 TRBJ2-6 TRBV5-4 few CASRTGGQGGSGANVLTF TGTGCCAGCCGAACCGGAGGACAGGGTGGTTCTGGGGCCAACGTCCTGACTTTC
TRBD2 TRBJ2-3 TRBV19 - CASSIGLAGGTDTQYF TGTGCCAGTAGTATAGGACTAGCGGGAGGGACAGATACGCAGTATTTT
- TRBJ2-3 TRBV5-1 - CASSFRDTQYF TGCGCCAGCAGCTTCCGAGATACGCAGTATTTT
- TRBJ1-5 TRBV7-8 - CASSFFIGQPGQPQHF TGTGCCAGCAGTTTTTTTATCGGACAACCGGGCCAGCCCCAGCATTTT
- TRBJ2-7 TRBV28 - CASSFPTKTYEQYF TGTGCCAGCAGTTTCCCCACCAAGACCTACGAGCAGTACTTC
TRBD2 TRBJ2-1 TRBV6-4 - CASSEGLAGTDEQFF TGTGCCAGCAGTGAGGGACTAGCGGGAACCGATGAGCAGTTCTTC
- TRBJ1-2 TRBV5-6 - CASSPPGTNGYTF TGTGCCAGCAGCCCGCCGGGGACTAATGGCTACACCTTC
- TRBJ1-1 TRBV6-5 - CASSLTRGADAFF TGTGCCAGCAGTCTGACTAGGGGCGCGGATGCTTTCTTT
- TRBJ2-3 TRBV7-9 - CASSLAPGITSTDTQYF TGTGCCAGCAGCTTAGCGCCAGGAATAACTAGCACAGATACGCAGTATTTT
- TRBJ1-2 TRBV9 - CASSEFSTHDLQGYTF TGTGCCAGCAGCGAGTTTTCGACACACGACCTCCAAGGCTACACCTTC
- TRBJ1-2 TRBV20-1 few CSAIANYGYTF TGCAGTGCTATAGCGAACTATGGCTACACCTTC
TRBD1 TRBJ1-1 TRBV5-1 - CASSLQGEGTEAFF TGCGCCAGCAGCTTACAGGGGGAAGGTACTGAAGCTTTCTTT
TRBD1 TRBJ1-2 TRBV28 - CASTSGGAGDRNGYTF TGTGCCAGCACGTCAGGGGGGGCTGGCGATAGAAATGGCTACACCTTC
- TRBJ1-2 TRBV30 - CAWSAGEDHGYTF TGTGCCTGGAGCGCGGGGGAGGACCATGGCTACACCTTC
- TRBJ2-3 TRBV4-1 once CASSHMPNPSTDTQYF TGCGCCAGCAGCCACATGCCCAACCCCAGCACAGATACGCAGTATTTT
- TRBJ1-4 TRBV5-6 - CASSQQPRDEKLFF TGTGCCAGCAGCCAACAACCCAGGGATGAAAAACTGTTTTTT
TRBD2 TRBJ2-7 TRBV19 - CASSTRGTSGAYEQYF TGTGCCAGTAGTACGCGGGGGACCAGCGGCGCCTACGAGCAGTACTTC
- TRBJ2-2 TRBV28 few CASRRQSGYTGELFF TGTGCCAGCAGAAGACAGAGCGGCTACACCGGGGAGCTGTTTTTT
- TRBJ2-3 TRBV7-9 - CASSLSASEWSTDTQYF TGTGCCAGCAGCTTGTCGGCGTCGGAGTGGAGCACAGATACGCAGTATTTT
- TRBJ2-7 TRBV4-3 once CASSQEVARTYEQYF TGCGCCAGCAGCCAAGAGGTCGCCAGGACCTACGAGCAGTACTTC